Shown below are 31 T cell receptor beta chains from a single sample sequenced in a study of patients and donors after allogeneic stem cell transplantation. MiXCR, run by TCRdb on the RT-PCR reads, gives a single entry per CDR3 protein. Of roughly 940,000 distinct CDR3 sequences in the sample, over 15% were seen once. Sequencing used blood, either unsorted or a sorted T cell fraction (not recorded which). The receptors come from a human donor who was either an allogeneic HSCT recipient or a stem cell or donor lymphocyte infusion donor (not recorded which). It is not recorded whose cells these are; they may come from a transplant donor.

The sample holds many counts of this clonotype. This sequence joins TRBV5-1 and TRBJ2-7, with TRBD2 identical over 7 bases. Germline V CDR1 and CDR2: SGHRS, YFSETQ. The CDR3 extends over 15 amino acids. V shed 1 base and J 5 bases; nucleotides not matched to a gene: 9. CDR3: CASSLYGTGRDEQYF. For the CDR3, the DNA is TGCGCCAGCAGCTTGTATGGGACGGGGAGGGACGAGCAGTACTTC.

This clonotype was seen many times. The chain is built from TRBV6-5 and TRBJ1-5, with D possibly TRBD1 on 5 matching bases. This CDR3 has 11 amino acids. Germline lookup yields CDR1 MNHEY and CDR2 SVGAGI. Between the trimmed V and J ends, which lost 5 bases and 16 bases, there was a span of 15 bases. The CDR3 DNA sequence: TGTGCCAGCAGTGATGGGACCGTTCAACATTTT. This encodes CASSDGTVQHF.

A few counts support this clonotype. The CDR3 nucleotides are TGCGCCAGCAGCAGACGACAGAGGAGCTCCTACGAGCAGTACTTC. Translated, it gives CASSRRQRSSYEQYF. The chain recombines TRBV5-1 with TRBJ2-7; TRBD1 is a possible D gene (5 bases). V shed 4 bases and J shed 0 bases, with 14 bases lying between them. This CDR3 spans 15 amino acids. Germline V CDR1 and CDR2: SGHRS, YFSETQ.

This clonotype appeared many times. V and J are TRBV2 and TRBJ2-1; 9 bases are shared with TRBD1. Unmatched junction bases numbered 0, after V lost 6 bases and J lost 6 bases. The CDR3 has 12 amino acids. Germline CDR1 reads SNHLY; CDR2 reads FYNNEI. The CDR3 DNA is TGTGCCAGCAGGGACAGGGGCAATGAGCAGTTCTTC. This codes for CASRDRGNEQFF.

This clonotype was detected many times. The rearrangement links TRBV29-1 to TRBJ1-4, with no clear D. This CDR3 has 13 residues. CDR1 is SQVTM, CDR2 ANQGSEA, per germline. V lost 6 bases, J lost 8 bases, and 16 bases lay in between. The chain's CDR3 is CSVTQRLTEKLFF. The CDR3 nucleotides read TGCAGCGTGACCCAAAGACTCACCGAAAAACTGTTTTTT. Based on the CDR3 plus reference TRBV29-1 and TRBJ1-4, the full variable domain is SAVISQKPSRDICQRGTSLTIQCQVDSQVTMMFWYRQQPGQSLTLIATANQGSEATYESGFVIDKFPISRPNLTFSTLTVSNMSPEDSSIYLCSVTQRLTEKLFFGSGTQLSVL.

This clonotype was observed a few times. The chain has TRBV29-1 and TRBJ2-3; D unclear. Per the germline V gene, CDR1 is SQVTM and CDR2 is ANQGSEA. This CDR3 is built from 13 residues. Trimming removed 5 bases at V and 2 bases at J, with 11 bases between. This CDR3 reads CSVTKSNTDTQYF. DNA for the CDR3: TGCAGCGTTACTAAATCGAACACAGATACGCAGTATTTT.

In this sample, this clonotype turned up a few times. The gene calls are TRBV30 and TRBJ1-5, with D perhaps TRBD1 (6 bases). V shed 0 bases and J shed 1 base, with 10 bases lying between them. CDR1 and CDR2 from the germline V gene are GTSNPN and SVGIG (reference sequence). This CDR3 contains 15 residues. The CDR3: CAWSVGDTSNQPQHF. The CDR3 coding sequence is TGTGCCTGGAGTGTAGGGGACACGAGCAATCAGCCCCAGCATTTT.

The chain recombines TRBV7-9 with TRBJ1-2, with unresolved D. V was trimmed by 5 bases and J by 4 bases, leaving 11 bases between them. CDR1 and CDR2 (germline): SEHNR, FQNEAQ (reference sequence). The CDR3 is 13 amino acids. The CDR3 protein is CASSLQPSYGYTF. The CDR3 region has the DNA TGTGCCAGCAGCCTGCAGCCGTCCTATGGCTACACCTTC.

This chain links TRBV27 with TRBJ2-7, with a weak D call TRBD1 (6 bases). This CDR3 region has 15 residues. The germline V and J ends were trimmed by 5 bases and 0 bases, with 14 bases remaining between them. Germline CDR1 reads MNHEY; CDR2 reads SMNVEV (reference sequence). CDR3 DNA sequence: TGTGCCAGCAGTCTCAAACAGGGTAGCTCCTACGAGCAGTACTTC. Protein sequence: CASSLKQGSSYEQYF.

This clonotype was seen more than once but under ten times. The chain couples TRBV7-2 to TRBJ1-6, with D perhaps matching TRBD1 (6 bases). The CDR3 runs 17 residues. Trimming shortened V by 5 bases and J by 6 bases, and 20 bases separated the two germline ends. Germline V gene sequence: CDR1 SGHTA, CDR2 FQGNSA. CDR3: CASSVTGGGLLNSPLHF. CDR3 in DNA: TGTGCCAGCAGCGTGACAGGAGGGGGACTTCTTAATTCACCCCTCCACTTT.

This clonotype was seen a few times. DNA for the CDR3: TGCAGTGCTAGAGGTCGGGACTCACTCTACGAGCAGTACTTC. It translates to CSARGRDSLYEQYF. The V call is TRBV20-1, the J call TRBJ2-7; D is perhaps TRBD2 (6 bases). This CDR3 has 14 residues. V was shortened by 1 base and J by 3 bases, with 13 bases between the two germline ends. Germline-derived CDR1 and CDR2 are DFQATT and SNEGSKA (reference sequence).

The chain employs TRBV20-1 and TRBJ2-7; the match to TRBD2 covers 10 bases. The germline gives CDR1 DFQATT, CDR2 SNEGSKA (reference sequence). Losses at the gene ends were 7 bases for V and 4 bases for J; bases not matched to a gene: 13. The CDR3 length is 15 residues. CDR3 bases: TGCAGTGTCAGAAGGTCTCTAGCGGGGGAATACGAGCAGTACTTC. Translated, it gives CSVRRSLAGEYEQYF.

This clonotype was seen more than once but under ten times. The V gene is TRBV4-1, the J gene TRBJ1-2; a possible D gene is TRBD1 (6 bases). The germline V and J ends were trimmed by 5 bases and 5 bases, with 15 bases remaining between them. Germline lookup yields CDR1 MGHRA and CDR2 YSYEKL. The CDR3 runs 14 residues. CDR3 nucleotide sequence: TGCGCCAGCAGCACGGGGGCTCTAACGTATGGCTACACCTTC. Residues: CASSTGALTYGYTF.

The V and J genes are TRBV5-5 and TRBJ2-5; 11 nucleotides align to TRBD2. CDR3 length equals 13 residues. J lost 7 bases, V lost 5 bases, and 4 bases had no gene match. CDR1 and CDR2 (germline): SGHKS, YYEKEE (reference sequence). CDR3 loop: CASRILAGATQYF. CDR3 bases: TGTGCCAGCAGGATACTAGCGGGGGCGACCCAGTACTTC.

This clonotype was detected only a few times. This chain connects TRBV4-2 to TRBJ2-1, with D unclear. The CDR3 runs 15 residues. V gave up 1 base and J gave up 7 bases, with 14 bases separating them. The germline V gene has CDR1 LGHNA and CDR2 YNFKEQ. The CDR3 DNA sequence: TGTGCCAGCAGCCAAGTATATAAGGATTCGAATGAGCAGTTCTTC. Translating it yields CASSQVYKDSNEQFF.

The CDR3 bases are TGCAGCGTTGAGGGAGAACTCGACGGGGGGGAGGGGAGCTCCTACAATGAGCAGTTCTTC. Protein sequence: CSVEGELDGGEGSSYNEQFF. The J gene is TRBJ2-1, the V gene TRBV29-1, with TRBD2 identical over 8 bases. Germline assignment: CDR1 SQVTM and CDR2 ANQGSEA. Germline trimming cut 3 bases from V and 0 bases from J; bases unmatched to any gene: 19. This CDR3 is 20 amino acids long.

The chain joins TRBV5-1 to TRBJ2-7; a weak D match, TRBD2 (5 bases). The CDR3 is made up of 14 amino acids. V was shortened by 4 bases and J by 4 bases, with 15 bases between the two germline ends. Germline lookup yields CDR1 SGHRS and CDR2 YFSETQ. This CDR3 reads CASSIAGRSYEQYF. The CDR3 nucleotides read TGCGCCAGCAGCATTGCGGGCAGAAGTTACGAGCAGTACTTC.

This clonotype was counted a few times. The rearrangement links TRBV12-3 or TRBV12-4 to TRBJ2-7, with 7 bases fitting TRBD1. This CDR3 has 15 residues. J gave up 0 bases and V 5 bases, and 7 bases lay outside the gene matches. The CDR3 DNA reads TGTGCCAGCAGTAGGGGCTGGGACAGCTCCTACGAGCAGTACTTC. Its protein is CASSRGWDSSYEQYF.

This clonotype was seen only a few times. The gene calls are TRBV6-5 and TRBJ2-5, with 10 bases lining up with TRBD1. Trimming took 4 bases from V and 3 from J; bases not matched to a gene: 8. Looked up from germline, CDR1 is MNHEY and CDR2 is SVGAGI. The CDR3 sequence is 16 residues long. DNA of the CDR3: TGTGCCAGCAGTTTTCCCACCGGGACAGGGGAAGAGACCCAGTACTTC. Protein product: CASSFPTGTGEETQYF.

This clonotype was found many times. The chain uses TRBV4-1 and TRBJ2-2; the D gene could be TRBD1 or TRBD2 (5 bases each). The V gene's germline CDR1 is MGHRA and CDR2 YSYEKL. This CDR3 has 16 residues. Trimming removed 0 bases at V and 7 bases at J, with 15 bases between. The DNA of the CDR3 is TGCGCCAGCAGCCAAGAAGCAACCCAGGGAGACGGGGAGCTGTTTTTT. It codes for CASSQEATQGDGELFF.

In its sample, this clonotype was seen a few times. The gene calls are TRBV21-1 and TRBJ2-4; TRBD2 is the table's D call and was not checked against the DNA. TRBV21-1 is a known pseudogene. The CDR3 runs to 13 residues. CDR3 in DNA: TGTGCCAGCAGCAAAAGGGTGGGAGAATATCTGTACTTC. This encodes CASSKRVGEYLYF.

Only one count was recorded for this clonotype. CDR3 nucleotide sequence: TGTGCCTGGAGTGTAAAGCGGGAGGGTGGCGAGCAGTACTTC. Amino acid sequence: CAWSVKREGGEQYF. The chain links TRBV30 to TRBJ2-7; the match to TRBD2 covers 10 bases. V lost 0 bases to trimming and J lost 6 bases; unmatched junction nucleotides: 5. The CDR3 sequence is 14 residues long. CDR1 and CDR2 from the germline V gene are GTSNPN and SVGIG (reference sequence). The whole variable domain, filled in from reference TRBV30 and TRBJ2-7, reads SQTIHQWPATLVQPVGSPLSLECTVEGTSNPNLYWYRQAAGRGLQLLFYSVGIGQISSEVPQNLSASRPQDRQFILSSKKLLLSDSGFYLCAWSVKREGGEQYFGPGTRLTVT.

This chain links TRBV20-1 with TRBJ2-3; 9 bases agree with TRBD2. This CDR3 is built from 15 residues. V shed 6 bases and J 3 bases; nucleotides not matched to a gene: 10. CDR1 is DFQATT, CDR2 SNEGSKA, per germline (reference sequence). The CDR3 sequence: CSATIAGVSTDTQYF. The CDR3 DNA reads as TGCAGTGCCACAATAGCGGGAGTCTCGACAGATACGCAGTATTTT.

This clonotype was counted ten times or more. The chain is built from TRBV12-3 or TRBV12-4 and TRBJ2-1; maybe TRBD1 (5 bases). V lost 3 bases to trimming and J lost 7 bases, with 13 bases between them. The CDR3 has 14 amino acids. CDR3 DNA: TGTGCCAGCAGTTTGCAGGGTCTTAGTAATGAGCAGTTCTTC. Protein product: CASSLQGLSNEQFF.

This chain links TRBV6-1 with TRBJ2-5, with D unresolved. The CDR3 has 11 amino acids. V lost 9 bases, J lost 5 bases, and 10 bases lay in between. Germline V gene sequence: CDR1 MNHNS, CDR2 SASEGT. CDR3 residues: CASKALETQYF. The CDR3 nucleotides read TGTGCCAGTAAGGCGTTGGAGACCCAGTACTTC.

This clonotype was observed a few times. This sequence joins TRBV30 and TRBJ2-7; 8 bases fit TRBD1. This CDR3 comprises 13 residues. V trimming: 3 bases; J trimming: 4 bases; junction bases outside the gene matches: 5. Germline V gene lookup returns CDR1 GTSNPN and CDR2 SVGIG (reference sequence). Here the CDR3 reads CAWRVRTGYEQYF. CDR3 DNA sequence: TGTGCCTGGAGGGTACGGACAGGGTACGAGCAGTACTTC.

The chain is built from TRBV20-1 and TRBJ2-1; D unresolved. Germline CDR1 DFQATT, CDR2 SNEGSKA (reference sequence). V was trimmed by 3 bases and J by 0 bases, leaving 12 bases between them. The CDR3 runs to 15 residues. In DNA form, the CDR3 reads TGCAGTGCTAGGGTTCTGAAGGCCTCCTACAATGAGCAGTTCTTC. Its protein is CSARVLKASYNEQFF.

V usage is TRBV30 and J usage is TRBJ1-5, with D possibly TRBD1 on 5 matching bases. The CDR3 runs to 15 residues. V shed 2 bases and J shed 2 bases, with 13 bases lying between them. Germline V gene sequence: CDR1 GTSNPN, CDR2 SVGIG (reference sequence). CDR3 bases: TGTGCCTGGAGTCGGTCGGGGGGTCGCAATCAGCCCCAGCATTTT. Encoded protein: CAWSRSGGRNQPQHF.

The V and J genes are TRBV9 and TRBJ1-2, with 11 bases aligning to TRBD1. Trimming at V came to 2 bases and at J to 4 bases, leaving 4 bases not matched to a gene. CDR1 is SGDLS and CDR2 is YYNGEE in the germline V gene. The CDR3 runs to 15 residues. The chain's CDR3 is CASSVDRGRIYGYTF. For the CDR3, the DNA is TGTGCCAGCAGCGTGGACAGGGGGCGCATCTATGGCTACACCTTC.

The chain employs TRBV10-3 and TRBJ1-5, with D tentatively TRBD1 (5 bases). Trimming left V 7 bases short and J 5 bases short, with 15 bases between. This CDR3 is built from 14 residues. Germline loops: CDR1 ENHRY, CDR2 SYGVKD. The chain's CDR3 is CAIIGGEADQPQHF. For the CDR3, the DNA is TGTGCCATCATTGGAGGGGAGGCGGATCAGCCCCAGCATTTT.

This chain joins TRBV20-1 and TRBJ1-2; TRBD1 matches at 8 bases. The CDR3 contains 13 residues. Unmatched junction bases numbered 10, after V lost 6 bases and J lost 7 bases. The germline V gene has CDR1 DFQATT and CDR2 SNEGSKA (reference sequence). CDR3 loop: CSARTGKDGGYTF. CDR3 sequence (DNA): TGCAGTGCCCGGACAGGGAAAGATGGTGGCTACACCTTC.